The 28 T cell receptor beta chains reported below all come from one sample, sequenced in a study of blood T cell repertoires in COVID-19. Sequencing was performed with immunoSEQ multiplex PCR; in TCRdb, only in-frame clones are kept and a portion is missing. The data show about 130,000 clones, roughly 85% seen once. Sequenced: peripheral blood. The receptors originated from a woman of 80 years or more with acute or convalescent COVID-19.

The rearrangement uses TRBV18 and TRBJ1-5; TRBD1 is a possible D gene (6 bases). V lost 6 bases and J 5 bases, leaving 14 bases between the germline ends. CDR1 is KGHSH and CDR2 is LQKENI in the germline V gene. The CDR3 has 14 amino acids. CDR3 residues: CASSQQGRDQPQHF. Here the CDR3 DNA reads TGTGCCAGCTCGCAACAGGGCAGGGATCAGCCCCAGCATTTT.

The chain is built from TRBV18 and TRBJ1-2, with no clear D. CDR1 is KGHSH, CDR2 LQKENI, per germline. The ends were cut back, 2 bases at V and 8 bases at J, with 18 bases in the middle. The CDR3 contains 15 residues. The CDR3 region has the DNA TGTGCCAGCTCACCAGGAGGAGGGAGCACTAAGGGCTACACCTTC. Residues: CASSPGGGSTKGYTF.

The chain combines TRBV9 with TRBJ1-2; 7 nucleotides line up with TRBD1. CDR3 size: 15 residues. Germline CDR1 and CDR2: SGDLS and YYNGEE. Losses at the gene ends were 1 base for V and 4 bases for J; bases not matched to a gene: 7. The DNA for the CDR3 is TGTGCCAGCAGCGTATCCTTTCAGGGGGGCTATGGCTACACCTTC. This gives the protein CASSVSFQGGYGYTF.

This chain connects TRBV5-1 to TRBJ1-3; D is ambiguous. V shed 0 bases and J shed 0 bases, with 7 bases lying between them. CDR1 is SGHRS and CDR2 is YFSETQ in the germline V gene. The CDR3 consists of 15 residues. In DNA, the CDR3 is TGCGCCAGCAGCTTGGCCGGTTACTCTGGAAACACCATATATTTT. Amino acid sequence: CASSLAGYSGNTIYF.

The V call is TRBV3-1 (or the pseudogene TRBV3-2), the J call TRBJ1-1, with D possibly being TRBD1 (5 bases). V lost 1 base to trimming and J lost 1 base, with 7 bases between them. From germline, CDR1 is LGHDT and CDR2 YNNKEL (reference sequence). The CDR3 covers 14 residues. This CDR3 is CASSQAQGNTEAFF. In DNA form, the CDR3 reads TGTGCCAGCAGCCAAGCTCAGGGGAACACTGAAGCTTTCTTT.

The chain has TRBV4-1 and TRBJ2-7; 8 positions match TRBD1. The germline gives CDR1 MGHRA, CDR2 YSYEKL. The CDR3 sequence is 15 residues long. J was trimmed by 2 bases and V by 1 base; bases with no gene match: 4. The CDR3 DNA sequence: TGCGCCAGCAGCCAAGGTTTACAGGGGGCCTACGAGCAGTACGTC. Its protein is CASSQGLQGAYEQYV.

This clone was observed a few times. The V and J genes are TRBV3-1 (or the pseudogene TRBV3-2) and TRBJ1-2; D possibly corresponds to TRBD1 (6 bases). The germline V gene encodes CDR1 LGHDT and CDR2 YNNKEL (reference sequence). The ends were cut back, 4 bases at V and 1 base at J, with 13 bases in the middle. This CDR3 is built from 15 residues. The CDR3 sequence: CASSPRTAVNYGYTF. CDR3 DNA sequence: TGTGCCAGCAGCCCTAGGACAGCCGTTAACTATGGCTACACCTTC.

This rearrangement joins TRBV4-2 to TRBJ1-2, with a tentative D call TRBD1 (6 bases). Germline V gene lookup returns CDR1 LGHNA and CDR2 YNFKEQ. This CDR3 has 16 amino acids. Trimming stripped 0 bases from V and 5 bases from J, with 16 bases between. CDR3 protein: CASSQEINPGTYGYTF. The CDR3, as DNA: TGTGCCAGCAGCCAAGAGATTAATCCCGGGACATATGGCTACACCTTC.

The chain recombines TRBV7-3 with TRBJ2-6; weak D call: TRBD2 (5 bases). The CDR3 is 17 amino acids. Germline lookup yields CDR1 SGHTA and CDR2 FQGTGA. The V gene lost 5 bases and the J gene lost 0 bases, with 14 bases spanning the gap. The CDR3 DNA reads TGTGCCAGCAGCCGCGACGGACGGGACTCTGGGGCCAACGTCCTGACTTTC. Translated: CASSRDGRDSGANVLTF.

Of note for this clone: Other DNA sequences in this sample translate to the same CDR3. The chain recombines TRBV28 with TRBJ1-1; D unresolved. The CDR3 totals 11 residues. The V gene's germline CDR1 is MDHEN and CDR2 SYDVKM. V lost 6 bases and J 4 bases, leaving 6 bases between the germline ends. The CDR3 DNA sequence: TGTGCCAGCAGCCGTCGCACTGAAGCTTTCTTT. It yields the protein CASSRRTEAFF.

This chain joins TRBV10-3 and TRBJ2-5; 9 bases align to TRBD1. CDR1 is ENHRY and CDR2 is SYGVKD in the germline V gene. This CDR3 has 13 residues. The trim removed 7 bases at V and 5 bases at J, leaving 5 bases unmatched. This CDR3 is CAIKGQGGETQYF. In DNA form, the CDR3 reads TGTGCCATCAAGGGACAGGGAGGTGAGACCCAGTACTTC.

The chain combines TRBV11-2 with TRBJ1-1; TRBD1 matches 9 bases. Germline CDR1 SGHAT, CDR2 FQNNGV. After removal of 5 bases from V and 2 bases from J, the junction contained 18 bases not matched to a gene. The CDR3 covers 19 residues. CDR3: CASSPTTHRGRGFNTEAFF. In nucleotides, the CDR3 is TGTGCCAGCAGCCCTACCACCCACAGGGGGCGCGGATTTAACACTGAAGCTTTCTTT.

The gene calls are TRBV5-4 and TRBJ1-4; D is perhaps TRBD1 (6 bases). The CDR3 contains 15 residues. The V and J ends lost 3 bases and 0 bases respectively, with 9 bases between them. Germline-derived CDR1 and CDR2 are SGHNT and YYREEE (reference sequence). In nucleotides, the CDR3 is TGTGCCAGCAGCTCACAGGGAACAACTAATGAAAAACTGTTTTTT. As protein: CASSSQGTTNEKLFF.

The V gene is TRBV2, the J gene TRBJ1-1, with 9 bases aligning to TRBD1. The CDR3 covers 14 residues. CDR1 is SNHLY, CDR2 FYNNEI, per germline. V trimming: 10 bases; J trimming: 3 bases; junction bases outside the gene matches: 9. The CDR3 nucleotides are TGTGCCACCTCACAGGGGGCCGTGTACACTGAAGCTTTCTTT. Amino acid sequence: CATSQGAVYTEAFF.

This sequence joins TRBV2 and TRBJ1-1; D might be TRBD1 (5 bases). V was clipped by 4 bases and J by 4 bases, with 19 bases between them. Germline V gene lookup returns CDR1 SNHLY and CDR2 FYNNEI. CDR3 length: 16 amino acids. CDR3 protein: CASSGGHGSGGTEAFF. CDR3 coding DNA: TGTGCCAGCAGTGGAGGACACGGCTCTGGTGGCACTGAAGCTTTCTTT. Full variable domain (outside the CDR3, taken from reference TRBV2 and TRBJ1-1): EPEVTQTPSHQVTQMGQEVILRCVPISNHLYFYWYRQILGQKVEFLVSFYNNEISEKSEIFDDQFSVERPDGSNFTLKIRSTKLEDSAMYFCASSGGHGSGGTEAFFGQGTRLTVV.

This clone was observed once. This chain uses TRBV27 with TRBJ1-2, with 8 bases aligning to TRBD1. Trimming took 4 bases from V and 7 from J; bases not matched to a gene: 8. Germline CDR1 reads MNHEY; CDR2 reads SMNVEV (reference sequence). The CDR3 extends over 14 amino acids. In DNA, the CDR3 is TGTGCCAGCAGTTCCCAACAGGGGGAAGTTGGCTACACCTTC. It yields the protein CASSSQQGEVGYTF.

This clone has just one count. This chain links TRBV28 with TRBJ2-7, with D uncertain. CDR3 size: 13 residues. The germline gives CDR1 MDHEN, CDR2 SYDVKM. V shed 2 bases and J shed 0 bases, with 5 bases lying between them. CDR3 bases: TGTGCCAGCAGTTTAGGCGGCTCCTACGAGCAGTACTTC. Its protein product is CASSLGGSYEQYF.

The chain combines TRBV27 with TRBJ2-2; 8 bases match TRBD2. Trimming removed 2 bases from V and 1 base from J; junction bases left unmatched: 9. Germline assignment: CDR1 MNHEY and CDR2 SMNVEV (reference sequence). The CDR3 extends over 18 amino acids. CDR3 in DNA: TGTGCCAGCAGTTTAGCGCGGGGGGTAAATAAGAACACCGGGGAGCTGTTTTTT. Its translation: CASSLARGVNKNTGELFF.

The rearrangement links TRBV7-9 to TRBJ1-1; D remains ambiguous. Germline-derived CDR1 and CDR2 are SEHNR and FQNEAQ (reference sequence). This CDR3 has 12 amino acids. V shed 4 bases and J shed 4 bases, with 7 bases lying between them. The CDR3 DNA follows: TGTGCCAGCAGCTCTACGAGCACTGAAGCTTTCTTT. It yields the protein CASSSTSTEAFF. The full variable domain, in which reference TRBV7-9 and TRBJ1-1 provide the parts outside the CDR3, is DTGVSQNPRHKITKRGQNVTFRCDPISEHNRLYWYRQTLGQGPEFLTYFQNEAQLEKSRLLSDRFSAERPKGSFSTLEIQRTEQGDSAMYLCASSSTSTEAFFGQGTRLTVV.

In its sample, this clone was seen once. This chain uses TRBV6-1 with TRBJ2-7; perhaps TRBD1 as D (7 bases). Trimming cost V 8 bases and J 5 bases, with 13 bases left between them. The CDR3 consists of 12 residues. The germline V gene has CDR1 MNHNS and CDR2 SASEGT. DNA for the CDR3: TGTGCCAGCGGCCCCAGGGGGGACGAGCAGTACGTC. Its protein is CASGPRGDEQYV.

This rearrangement joins TRBV6-5 to TRBJ2-1, with a tentative D call TRBD2 (6 bases). CDR1 and CDR2 from the germline V gene are MNHEY and SVGAGI. The CDR3 loop spans 11 amino acids. V lost 5 bases, J lost 9 bases, and 8 bases lay in between. CDR3 sequence reads: CASSRDSEQFF. The CDR3 DNA is TGTGCCAGCAGTCGGGACTCTGAGCAGTTCTTC.

This clone was observed a single time. The chain links TRBV3-1 (or the pseudogene TRBV3-2) to TRBJ1-1, with TRBD1 matching over 8 bases. CDR1 and CDR2 (germline): LGHDT, YNNKEL (reference sequence). This CDR3 is built from 14 residues. After removal of 4 bases from V and 3 bases from J, the junction contained 4 bases not matched to a gene. The DNA for the CDR3 is TGTGCCAGCAGCCCCACAGGGGGACACACTGAAGCTTTCTTT. Translation: CASSPTGGHTEAFF.

V gene TRBV18 combines with J gene TRBJ1-6; D unclear. This CDR3 has 13 amino acids. Germline CDR1 KGHSH, CDR2 LQKENI. Trimming took off 6 bases at V and 9 bases at J, with 12 bases between the two ends. This CDR3 is CASSPGWSSPLHF. The DNA of the CDR3 is TGTGCCAGCTCGCCCGGGTGGAGTTCACCCCTCCACTTT.

V gene TRBV18 combines with J gene TRBJ1-3; 7 positions match TRBD1. The V segment lost 5 bases and the J segment 2 bases; nucleotides outside the gene matches: 3. CDR1 is KGHSH, CDR2 LQKENI, per germline. The CDR3 loop spans 14 amino acids. CDR3: CASSADRAGNTIYF. In nucleotides, the CDR3 is TGTGCCAGCTCAGCTGACAGGGCTGGAAACACCATATATTTT.

The genes are TRBV14 and TRBJ2-5; D not certain. The CDR3 runs 14 residues. V lost 1 base, J lost 7 bases, and 13 bases lay in between. CDR1 and CDR2 (germline): SGHDN, FVKESK. In DNA form, the CDR3 reads TGTGCCAGCAGCCAAGTGACCCTAGGCGGGACCCAGTACTTC. Protein product: CASSQVTLGGTQYF.

V is TRBV12-3 or TRBV12-4 and J is TRBJ1-6; tentatively, D is TRBD1 (5 bases). There are 13 residues in the CDR3. V lost 8 bases and J lost 9, with 14 bases in between. Here the CDR3 DNA reads TGTGCCAGCTGCCCGACAGTAGGTTCACCCCTCCACTTT. It is translated as CASCPTVGSPLHF.

This sequence joins TRBV3-1 (or the pseudogene TRBV3-2) and TRBJ1-5; tentatively, D is TRBD1 (5 bases). From germline, CDR1 is LGHDT and CDR2 YNNKEL (reference sequence). The CDR3 runs to 14 residues. V lost 4 bases, J lost 6 bases, and 13 bases lay in between. The DNA for the CDR3 is TGTGCCAGCAGCCCCCCGGGGGGGTTTCAGCCCCAGCATTTT. Translated: CASSPPGGFQPQHF.

The V gene is TRBV18, the J gene TRBJ1-4; 8 bases agree with TRBD1. CDR1 is KGHSH and CDR2 is LQKENI in the germline V gene. Losses at the gene ends were 2 bases for V and 1 base for J; bases not matched to a gene: 6. The CDR3 contains 17 residues. CDR3 nucleotide sequence: TGTGCCAGCTCACCATCCCGACAGGGGCAAACTAATGAAAAACTGTTTTTT. This translates into CASSPSRQGQTNEKLFF.